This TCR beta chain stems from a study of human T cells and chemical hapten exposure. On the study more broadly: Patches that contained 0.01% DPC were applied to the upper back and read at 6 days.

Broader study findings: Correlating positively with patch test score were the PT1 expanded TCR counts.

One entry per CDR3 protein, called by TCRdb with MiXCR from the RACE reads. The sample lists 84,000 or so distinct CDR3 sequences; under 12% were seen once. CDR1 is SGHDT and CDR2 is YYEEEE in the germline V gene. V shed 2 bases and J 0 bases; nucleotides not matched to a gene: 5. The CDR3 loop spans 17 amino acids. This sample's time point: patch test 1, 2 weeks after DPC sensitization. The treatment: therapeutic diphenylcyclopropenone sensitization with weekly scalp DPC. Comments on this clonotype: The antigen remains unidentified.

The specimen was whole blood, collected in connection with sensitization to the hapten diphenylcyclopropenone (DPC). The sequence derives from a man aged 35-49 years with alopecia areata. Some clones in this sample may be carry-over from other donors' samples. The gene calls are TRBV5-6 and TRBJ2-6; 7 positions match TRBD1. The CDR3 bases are TGTGCCAGCAGCTTCTGGACAGGTAGCTCTGGGGCCAACGTCCTGACTTTC. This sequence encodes CASSFWTGSSGANVLTF.